The 5 T cell receptor beta chains below were found in one sample sequenced in a study of Ad26.COV2.S vaccination and SARS-CoV-2 variants. Treatment here: around 19 received Ad26.COV2.S at low or high dose, single or two shots; 5 received placebo; per-sample allocation not given. Specimen acquisition occurred on day 63 following the initial vaccine or placebo injection. This table comes from immunoSEQ multiplex PCR, and its TCRdb copy is limited to in-frame clones, with some not included. In the table there are 380,000 or so clones, around four fifths of which are singletons. The sample here was peripheral blood, taken in a trial of Ad26.COV2.S vaccine versus placebo. These TCRs come from a person between 18 and 65 years old who received the Ad26.COV2.S COVID-19 vaccine or a placebo.

V gene TRBV27 combines with J gene TRBJ1-6; 8 nucleotides line up with TRBD1. Germline V gene sequence: CDR1 MNHEY, CDR2 SMNVEV (reference sequence). There are 16 residues in the CDR3. Trimming at V came to 7 bases and at J to 11 bases, leaving 16 bases not matched to a gene. Here the CDR3 reads CASTLSPGGLSTPLHF. The CDR3 DNA reads TGTGCCAGCACCTTGTCTCCAGGGGGCCTTTCGACACCCCTCCACTTT.

V and J are TRBV19 and TRBJ2-1; tentatively, D is TRBD2 (6 bases). CDR1 and CDR2 (germline): LNHDA, SQIVND (reference sequence). The CDR3 has 13 amino acids. Trimming stripped 9 bases from V and 10 bases from J, with 19 bases between. CDR3 sequence: CASSDPGLREQFF. The CDR3 nucleotides are TGTGCCAGCTCCGATCCGGGACTCCGGGAGCAGTTCTTC.

This clone was observed a handful of times. The J gene is TRBJ1-5, the V gene TRBV20-1, with D unclear. Trimming removed 3 bases at V and 6 bases at J, with 15 bases between. The CDR3 is 14 amino acids. Looked up from germline, CDR1 is DFQATT and CDR2 is SNEGSKA (reference sequence). The CDR3 here is CSASYSPDPQPQHF. The DNA of the CDR3 is TGCAGTGCTAGTTACTCCCCTGACCCTCAGCCCCAGCATTTT.

The chain carries TRBV7-9 and TRBJ2-7, with D possibly TRBD1 on 5 matching bases. This CDR3 has 13 amino acids. V was pared by 3 bases and J by 6 bases, with 12 bases between. CDR1 SEHNR and CDR2 FQNEAQ come from the germline V gene (reference sequence). CDR3 bases: TGTGCCAGCAGCTTTCCGGGCAGGGTCGAGCAGTACTTC. Translation: CASSFPGRVEQYF.

The CDR3: CAWSGWVRGNYGYTF. CDR3 in DNA: TGTGCCTGGAGTGGGTGGGTCAGGGGTAACTATGGCTACACCTTC. This chain links TRBV30 with TRBJ1-2, with D possibly matching TRBD1 (6 bases). V was pared by 1 base and J by 1 base, with 13 bases between. Germline V gene lookup returns CDR1 GTSNPN and CDR2 SVGIG (reference sequence). CDR3 length: 15 residues.